Here is one T cell receptor beta chain with its context. The sample holds other DNA sequences that translate to the same CDR3. These data originate in a study of blood T cell repertoires in COVID-19. Study as a whole: PBMCs, B-cell-depleted T cells, or T cells were the source of the cDNA or gDNA that made up the material.

The junction had 2 bases not matched to a gene; V was cut back by 3 bases and J by 4 bases. The CDR3 totals 14 residues. Germline V lookup: CDR1 SGHRS, CDR2 YFSETQ. This table comes from immunoSEQ multiplex PCR, and its TCRdb copy is limited to in-frame clones, with some not included. This table has around 400,000 clones, 80% to 95% appearing once. This chain links TRBV5-1 with TRBJ1-5; 9 nucleotides line up with TRBD1. The sequencing sample was made of PBMCs or T cells enriched from blood (not recorded which). The sequence was collected from a woman between 40 and 50 years old who had been exposed to COVID-19. The CDR3, as DNA: TGCGCCAGCAGCTCCGGGACAGGGAATCAGCCCCAGCATTTT. Translating it yields CASSSGTGNQPQHF.